This T cell receptor (beta chain) was documented in a study of vaccination and CD4 T cells after COVID-19. Study-level background: The authors used overlapping spike peptides from SARS-CoV-2, HCoV-NL63, HCoV-OC43 and HCoV-229E to stimulate cells. Study conclusions and caveats: Among reactive clones from convalescent patients, a median about 86% appeared only post-vaccination.

The treatment: approximately nine-day PBMC culture with coronavirus spike peptide pools or control peptides (ViraFEST assay). With peptide pools, ViraFEST first expanded antigen-specific T cells and afterwards sequenced their TCRs. PBMCs, plated at roughly 2 million per well, were grown in the presence of 10 IU/ml IL-2 and around 10 ug/ml peptide pools. A single count supports this clonotype. No antigen is known for it. An Oncomine TCR Beta short-read assay was used to sequence the DNA from cultured CD4+ T cells. TCRdb fed the PCR reads into MiXCR, producing one record per CDR3 protein. Of 15,000 to 25,000 distinct CDR3 sequences listed, about 50% are singletons. This CDR3 spans 14 amino acids. CDR1 is SGHAT and CDR2 is FQDESV in the germline V gene (reference sequence). Trimming pared 5 bases from V and 5 bases from J, leaving 15 bases between.

The sequence came from a human donor who had recovered from COVID-19. The rearrangement joins TRBV11-1 to TRBJ2-5; D may be TRBD2 (6 bases). The specimen sequenced was CD4+ T cells from blood, cultured in vitro. CDR3 protein: CASSNREKQETQYF. The CDR3, as DNA: TGTGCCAGCAGCAACCGGGAGAAGCAGGAGACCCAGTACTTC.